The 3 T cell receptor beta chains reported below all come from one sample, sequenced in a study of blood T cells in healthy people across ages. Through a sample-barcoded 5' primer and a J-beta primer mix, a second PCR was run for roughly 6 to 11 cycles. MiXCR was run by TCRdb on the 5' RACE reads, yielding one entry per CDR3 protein. The sample consists of some 930,000 distinct CDR3 sequences, about 28% of them appearing once. These data also formed part of another study, on T cells of mothers and their children.

Specimen: blood. Receptors originate from a woman aged 40 to 50 in good health.

This clonotype has more than one count but fewer than ten. CDR3 protein: CASSLGTSGGPGEFF. DNA of the CDR3: TGTGCCAGCAGTTTGGGGACTAGCGGGGGGCCTGGAGAGTTCTTC. The chain employs TRBV27 and TRBJ2-1, with 15 bases identical to TRBD2. V was pared by 3 bases and J by 14 bases, with 8 bases of the junction left unmatched. This CDR3 comprises 15 residues. In germline, CDR1 is MNHEY, CDR2 SMNVEV (reference sequence).

This clonotype is a singleton in its sample. With a much larger clone just one base away, this may be a read error. CDR3 sequence (DNA): TGTGCCAGCTCAGACCAGAGAGATCAGCCCCAGCATTTT. It codes for CASSDQRDQPQHF. The J gene is TRBJ1-5, the V gene TRBV18; unclear D gene. CDR1 and CDR2 (germline): KGHSH, LQKENI. This CDR3 has 13 residues. The germline V and J ends were trimmed by 5 bases and 5 bases, with 10 bases remaining between them.

This chain links TRBV7-3 with TRBJ1-2, with no clear D. Germline V gives CDR1 SGHTA, CDR2 FQGTGA. The CDR3 is 15 amino acids. Trimming stripped 0 bases from V and 2 bases from J, with 10 bases between. The CDR3 DNA reads as TGTGCCAGCAGCTTAACCGGTCGCACCAACTATGGCTACACCTTC. Its translation: CASSLTGRTNYGYTF.